The 25 T cell receptor beta chains below come from one sample, sequenced in a study of CD8 T cells in Susac syndrome. Random-hexamer reverse transcription was applied to about 0.5 to 1 ug RNA. Each CDR3 protein is one row after TCRdb ran MiXCR on the immunoSEQ multiplex PCR reads. The repertoire includes more than 100,000 distinct CDR3 sequences, 96% of them detected once, and over 0.12% sits in the top ten. The sequencing input was CD4+ T cells from PBMCs. The receptors were gathered from a human donor with Susac syndrome.

This chain joins TRBV20-1 and TRBJ1-5; D perhaps matches TRBD1 (5 bases). The V gene's germline CDR1 is DFQATT and CDR2 SNEGSKA (reference sequence). The germline V and J ends were trimmed by 3 bases and 0 bases, with 18 bases remaining between them. The CDR3 spans 17 residues. The CDR3 DNA reads TGCAGTGCTAGGGAGACGTTGGGGACCGCTAGCAATCAGCCCCAGCATTTT. It is translated as CSARETLGTASNQPQHF.

V and J are TRBV20-1 and TRBJ2-7; D could derive from TRBD1 or TRBD2 (6 bases each). CDR3 length equals 12 residues. Germline values: CDR1 DFQATT, CDR2 SNEGSKA (reference sequence). Trimming left V 5 bases short and J 6 bases short, with 14 bases between. The CDR3 loop is CSAGLQGGEQYF. The CDR3 coding sequence is TGCAGTGCTGGGTTACAGGGAGGCGAGCAGTACTTC.

The gene calls are TRBV28 and TRBJ2-1; tentatively, D is TRBD2 (6 bases). The CDR3 loop spans 14 amino acids. Germline CDR1 is MDHEN and CDR2 is SYDVKM. The ends were cut back, 8 bases at V and 5 bases at J, with 16 bases in the middle. The CDR3, as DNA: TGTGCCAGCCTCGTGCCGGGAGAGGACAATGAGCAGTTCTTC. Encoded protein: CASLVPGEDNEQFF.

The chain's CDR3 is CASSLGTANSGNTIYF. DNA for the CDR3: TGTGCCAGCAGCCTTGGGACTGCAAACTCTGGAAACACCATATATTTT. The gene calls are TRBV7-8 and TRBJ1-3, with D possibly TRBD1 on 5 matching bases. In germline, CDR1 is SGHVS, CDR2 FQNEAQ. The CDR3 runs 16 residues. V was cut by 5 bases and J by 0 bases, with 14 bases left in between. The variable domain in full, completed from reference TRBV7-8 and TRBJ1-3, reads GAGVSQSPRYKVAKRGQDVALRCDPISGHVSLFWYQQALGQGPEFLTYFQNEAQLDKSGLPSDRFFAERPEGSVSTLKIQRTQQEDSAVYLCASSLGTANSGNTIYFGEGSWLTVV.

This chain uses TRBV5-1 with TRBJ2-7; 9 nucleotides align to TRBD2. Germline-derived CDR1 and CDR2 are SGHRS and YFSETQ. The CDR3 runs to 14 residues. V shed 4 bases, J shed 5 bases, and the junction held 7 bases outside the gene matches. The CDR3, as DNA: TGCGCCAGCAGCATCGGGACTAGCAAACACGAGCAGTACTTC. Encoded protein: CASSIGTSKHEQYF.

The chain has TRBV2 and TRBJ2-7, with 11 bases identical to TRBD2. CDR3 size: 15 residues. Germline trimming cut 6 bases from V and 0 bases from J; bases unmatched to any gene: 4. The V gene's germline CDR1 is SNHLY and CDR2 FYNNEI. This CDR3 is CASSGTSGYSYEQYF. The CDR3 nucleotides are TGTGCCAGCAGCGGGACTAGCGGCTACTCCTACGAGCAGTACTTC.

The chain uses TRBV7-2 and TRBJ2-3; 8 positions agree with TRBD2. Germline CDR1 is SGHTA and CDR2 is FQGNSA. The CDR3 sequence is 15 residues long. V gave up 1 base and J gave up 1 base; unmatched junction bases: 1. The CDR3 DNA is TGTGCCAGCAGCTTAGACGGGGGGGGCACAGATACGCAGTATTTT. Its protein is CASSLDGGGTDTQYF. The full variable domain, completed using reference TRBV7-2 and TRBJ2-3, is GAGVSQSPSNKVTEKGKDVELRCDPISGHTALYWYRQSLGQGLEFLIYFQGNSAPDKSGLPSDRFSAERTGGSVSTLTIQRTQQEDSAVYLCASSLDGGGTDTQYFGPGTRLTVL.

The CDR3 loop is CASSTKFYGYTF. CDR3 in DNA: TGTGCCAGCAGCACGAAATTCTATGGCTACACCTTC. The chain carries TRBV28 and TRBJ1-2; D is undetermined. CDR1 and CDR2 from the germline V gene are MDHEN and SYDVKM. The CDR3 totals 12 residues. Trimming took off 6 bases at V and 4 bases at J, with 9 bases between the two ends.

This chain links TRBV6-2 or TRBV6-3 with TRBJ1-2; D may be TRBD1 (5 bases). The CDR3 spans 14 residues. From germline, CDR1 is MNHEY and CDR2 SVGEGT. V was clipped by 6 bases and J by 3 bases, with 14 bases between them. The CDR3 nucleotides read TGTGCCAGCAGGGACTCAGGGAACGACTATGGCTACACCTTC. It translates to CASRDSGNDYGYTF.

The V and J genes are TRBV12-3 or TRBV12-4 and TRBJ1-4, with a tentative D call TRBD1 (6 bases). This CDR3 comprises 12 residues. Trimming removed 6 bases at V and 8 bases at J, with 10 bases between. For the CDR3, the DNA is TGTGCCAGCAGACGGACAGCGGAAAAACTGTTTTTT. It translates to CASRRTAEKLFF.

This sequence joins TRBV9 and TRBJ1-4; TRBD1 agrees at 7 bases. CDR1 and CDR2 (germline): SGDLS, YYNGEE. J gave up 5 bases and V 0 bases, and 4 bases lay outside the gene matches. The CDR3 runs 15 residues. The CDR3 sequence is CASSVDVQGNEKLFF. The CDR3 bases are TGTGCCAGCAGCGTAGATGTACAGGGGAATGAAAAACTGTTTTTT.

The V and J genes are TRBV6-5 and TRBJ1-2, with 7 bases lining up with TRBD1. Looked up from germline, CDR1 is MNHEY and CDR2 is SVGAGI. Trimming at V came to 2 bases and at J to 5 bases, leaving 2 bases not matched to a gene. CDR3 length: 13 amino acids. Here the CDR3 reads CASSYARGYGYTF. CDR3 DNA: TGTGCCAGCAGTTACGCCAGGGGGTATGGCTACACCTTC.

The V call is TRBV25-1, the J call TRBJ1-2, with D perhaps matching TRBD1 (5 bases). The CDR3 has 14 residues. The V end was cut by 6 bases, the J end by 0 bases, with 11 bases between. Germline CDR1 is MGHDK and CDR2 is SYGVNS. The CDR3 coding sequence is TGTGCCAGCAGCGCCGGAGGGGCTAACTATGGCTACACCTTC. Its translation: CASSAGGANYGYTF.

This rearrangement joins TRBV7-2 to TRBJ2-1; D is undetermined. With 2 bases removed from V and 2 bases from J, the gap between germline ends came to 16 bases. The germline CDR1 and CDR2 sequences are SGHTA and FQGNSA. The CDR3 totals 17 residues. This chain's CDR3 is CASSLIARASPYNEQFF. CDR3 DNA: TGTGCCAGCAGCTTAATCGCCCGAGCAAGCCCCTACAATGAGCAGTTCTTC.

J is TRBJ2-7 and V is TRBV12-3 or TRBV12-4; maybe TRBD1 (5 bases). The CDR3 length is 13 residues. Trimming stripped 2 bases from V and 6 bases from J, with 11 bases between. This CDR3 is CASSLKSGLEQYF. The CDR3 bases are TGTGCCAGCAGTTTAAAATCAGGGCTCGAGCAGTACTTC.

The rearrangement joins TRBV29-1 to TRBJ2-1; 9 positions match TRBD2. Unmatched junction bases numbered 5, after V lost 3 bases and J lost 5 bases. The CDR3 spans 14 residues. CDR1 SQVTM and CDR2 ANQGSEA come from the germline V gene. CDR3 in amino acids: CSVDPGLANNEQFF. In DNA form, the CDR3 reads TGCAGCGTTGATCCCGGACTAGCGAACAATGAGCAGTTCTTC.

This chain connects TRBV12-3 or TRBV12-4 to TRBJ1-2; possibly TRBD1 for D (6 bases). V lost 6 bases, J lost 8 bases, and 13 bases lay in between. This CDR3 is built from 12 residues. CDR3 in amino acids: CASRNRAPGYTF. Here the CDR3 DNA reads TGTGCCAGCAGAAACAGGGCCCCGGGCTACACCTTC.

The CDR3 loop is CASSDVDQPQHF. CDR3 bases: TGTGCCAGCAGTGATGTCGATCAGCCCCAGCATTTT. The gene calls are TRBV25-1 and TRBJ1-5; no firm D call. The ends were cut back, 3 bases at V and 5 bases at J, with 5 bases in the middle. The germline V gene has CDR1 MGHDK and CDR2 SYGVNS. This CDR3 region has 12 residues.

The V call is TRBV6-5, the J call TRBJ2-3; no definite D call. Germline CDR1 is MNHEY and CDR2 is SVGAGI. V was clipped by 4 bases and J by 0 bases, with 8 bases between them. The CDR3 length is 14 residues. The CDR3 region is CASSSRLSTDTQYF. The CDR3 DNA reads TGTGCCAGCAGTTCCCGACTCAGCACAGATACGCAGTATTTT.

The chain combines TRBV18 with TRBJ1-1, with no clear D. CDR1 and CDR2 from the germline V gene are KGHSH and LQKENI. With 1 base removed from V and 1 base from J, the gap between germline ends came to 4 bases. The CDR3 loop spans 13 amino acids. CDR3 sequence: CASSPRSNTEAFF. In DNA form, the CDR3 reads TGTGCCAGCTCACCACGCTCGAACACTGAAGCTTTCTTT.

This clonotype was detected once. This chain uses TRBV6-5 with TRBJ2-7; no reliable D call. CDR1 and CDR2 (germline): MNHEY, SVGAGI. Trimming removed 0 bases from V and 4 bases from J, with 7 bases in between. CDR3 length equals 13 residues. The CDR3 protein is CASSYSPEYEQYF. CDR3 nucleotides: TGTGCCAGCAGTTACTCCCCAGAATACGAGCAGTACTTC.

The genes are TRBV20-1 and TRBJ2-3; weak D call: TRBD2 (5 bases). Trimming cost V 5 bases and J 6 bases, with 15 bases left between them. Germline loops: CDR1 DFQATT, CDR2 SNEGSKA (reference sequence). The CDR3 has 13 residues. The CDR3, as DNA: TGCAGTGCTCGCGGGTCAAAATCCGATACGCAGTATTTT. Its translation: CSARGSKSDTQYF.

The chain links TRBV6-2 or TRBV6-3 to TRBJ2-2; 7 bases are a match to TRBD2. Germline trimming cut 7 bases from V and 4 bases from J; bases unmatched to any gene: 9. The CDR3 contains 15 residues. Germline V gives CDR1 MNHEY, CDR2 SVGEGT. The CDR3 bases are TGTGCCAGCACCCAGGGAGGGAGAGGCACCGGGGAGCTGTTTTTT. Translated, it gives CASTQGGRGTGELFF.

The CDR3 nucleotides are TGTGCCAGCAGTATCGGACAGGGTGACTATGGCTACACCTTC. This gives the protein CASSIGQGDYGYTF. This chain joins TRBV3-1 and TRBJ1-2, with 8 bases lining up with TRBD1. Germline trimming cut 6 bases from V and 3 bases from J; bases unmatched to any gene: 6. Per the germline V gene, CDR1 is LGHDT and CDR2 is YNNKEL (reference sequence). The CDR3 loop spans 14 amino acids. Using reference TRBV3-1 and TRBJ1-2 for the parts outside the CDR3, the full variable domain is DTAVSQTPKYLVTQMGNDKSIKCEQNLGHDTMYWYKQDSKKFLKIMFSYNNKELIINETVPNRFSPKSPDKAHLNLHINSLELGDSAVYFCASSIGQGDYGYTFGSGTRLTVV.

This sequence joins TRBV20-1 and TRBJ2-5, with 10 bases fitting TRBD1. CDR3 length equals 15 residues. V shed 5 bases and J 4 bases; nucleotides not matched to a gene: 10. In germline, CDR1 is DFQATT, CDR2 SNEGSKA (reference sequence). The CDR3 here is CSADSGTGALETQYF. CDR3 bases: TGCAGTGCTGATTCCGGGACAGGGGCCTTAGAGACCCAGTACTTC.